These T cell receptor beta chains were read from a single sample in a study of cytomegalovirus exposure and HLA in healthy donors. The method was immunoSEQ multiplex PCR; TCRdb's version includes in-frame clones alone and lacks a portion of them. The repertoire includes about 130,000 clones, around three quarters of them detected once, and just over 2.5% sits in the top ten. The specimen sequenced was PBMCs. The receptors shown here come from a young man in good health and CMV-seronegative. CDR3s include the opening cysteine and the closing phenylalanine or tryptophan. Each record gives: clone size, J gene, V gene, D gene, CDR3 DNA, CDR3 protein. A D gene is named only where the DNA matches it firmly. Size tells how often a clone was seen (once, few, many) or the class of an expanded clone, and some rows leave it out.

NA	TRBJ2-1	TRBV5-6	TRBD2	TGTGCCAGCAGCTTTACAGCAGGGACTAGCGGGAGGAATGAGCAGTTCTTC	CASSFTAGTSGRNEQFF
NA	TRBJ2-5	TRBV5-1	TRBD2	TGCGCCAGCAGGGGGTACGTAGCGGGACCTCAAGAGACCCAGTACTTC	CASRGYVAGPQETQYF
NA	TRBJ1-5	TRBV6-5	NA	TGTGCCAGCAGTTACTCGGGCCTAAATCAGCCCCAGCATTTT	CASSYSGLNQPQHF
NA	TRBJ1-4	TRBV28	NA	TGTGCCAGCAGTAGAGCTATCCCGGCAACTAATGAAAAACTGTTTTTT	CASSRAIPATNEKLFF
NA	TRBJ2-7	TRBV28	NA	TGTGCCAGCAGTTTGGGACATACCGAAACCTACGAGCAGTACTTC	CASSLGHTETYEQYF
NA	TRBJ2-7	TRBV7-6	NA	TGTGCCAGCAGCTCGATAGGTGGGGCCCCCGGCCACGAGCAGTACTTC	CASSSIGGAPGHEQYF
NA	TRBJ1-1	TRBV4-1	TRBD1	TGCGCCAGCAGCCATAGACAGGGAAAGAACACTGAAGCTTTCTTT	CASSHRQGKNTEAFF
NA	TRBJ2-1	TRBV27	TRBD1	TGTGCCAGCAGTTTACAGGGACAGTACAATGAGCAGTTCTTC	CASSLQGQYNEQFF
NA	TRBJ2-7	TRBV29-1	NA	TGCAGCGTTAACACGGGAGTGTGGTTCGAGCAGTACTTC	CSVNTGVWFEQYF
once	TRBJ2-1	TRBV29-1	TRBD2	TGCAGCGTTGAAGGACTAGCCGTGATTGATGAGCAGTTCTTC	CSVEGLAVIDEQFF
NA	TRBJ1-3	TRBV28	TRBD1	TGTGCCAGCAGCGACGGGACAGGGATAGTCGTCACTGGAAACACCATATATTTT	CASSDGTGIVVTGNTIYF
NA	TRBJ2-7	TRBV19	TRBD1	TGTGCCAGTAGTATGGGACAGGTAACCTACGAGCAGTACTTC	CASSMGQVTYEQYF
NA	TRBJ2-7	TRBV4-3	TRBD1	TGCGCCAGCAGCCAAGGGTCGGGACAGGTGGTCGAGCAGTACTTC	CASSQGSGQVVEQYF
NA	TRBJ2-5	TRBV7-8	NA	TGTGCCAGCAGCTCACAGGGTAGGGAGACCCAGTACTTC	CASSSQGRETQYF
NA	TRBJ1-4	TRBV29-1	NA	TGCAGCGTCCGTTTCTCTGAAAAACTGTTTTTT	CSVRFSEKLFF
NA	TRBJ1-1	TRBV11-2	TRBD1	TGTGCCAGCCGGGACAGAATGAACACTGAAGCTTTCTTT	CASRDRMNTEAFF
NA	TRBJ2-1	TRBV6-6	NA	TGTGCCAGCAGTTACTTCCAGGGTAACAATGAGCAGTTCTTC	CASSYFQGNNEQFF
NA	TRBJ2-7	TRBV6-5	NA	TGTGCCAGCGAAGACAGTTCCTCCTACGAGCAGTACTTC	CASEDSSSYEQYF
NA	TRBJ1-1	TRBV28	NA	TGTGCCACCTCAAGGGGGATGGGGACTGAAGCTTTCTTT	CATSRGMGTEAFF
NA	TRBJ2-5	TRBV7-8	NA	TGTGCCAGCACCACTAGGACAGTTGCGGAGACCCAGTACTTC	CASTTRTVAETQYF
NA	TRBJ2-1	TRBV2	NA	TGTGCCAGCAGGTCGGGGAGTGAAAGGTACAATGAGCAGTTCTTC	CASRSGSERYNEQFF
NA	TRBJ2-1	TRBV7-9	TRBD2	TGTGCCAGCAGCTTAGGTGGGGCTAGCGGGGAAGAGGATGAGCAGTTCTTC	CASSLGGASGEEDEQFF
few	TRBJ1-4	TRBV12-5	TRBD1	TGTGCTAGTGGTTTGTCGACAGGGGGCAACAGTGAAAAACTGTTTTTT	CASGLSTGGNSEKLFF
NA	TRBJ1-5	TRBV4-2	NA	TGTGCCAGCAGCCTTGCCTTGGGAGGGTACCTCGAGGGGCAGCCCCAGCATTTT	CASSLALGGYLEGQPQHF
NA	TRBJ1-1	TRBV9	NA	TGTGCCAGCAGCGACCCGGCAGGCATGAACACTGAAGCTTTCTTT	CASSDPAGMNTEAFF
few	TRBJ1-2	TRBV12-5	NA	TGTGCTAGTGGTTTGGTTACAGGCAGGGCGGAGAACTATGGCTACACCTTC	CASGLVTGRAENYGYTF
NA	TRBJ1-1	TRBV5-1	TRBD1	TGCGCCAGCAGCTTGGCGACAGGGTCCCTGAACACTGAAGCTTTCTTT	CASSLATGSLNTEAFF
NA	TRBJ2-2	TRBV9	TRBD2	TGTGCCAGCAGCGATGGGAGGCTAGCGGATGCCACCGGGGAGCTGTTTTTT	CASSDGRLADATGELFF
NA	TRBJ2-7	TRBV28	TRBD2	TGTGCCAGCAGTTCATCGGCTAGCGGCTACGAGCAGTACTTC	CASSSSASGYEQYF
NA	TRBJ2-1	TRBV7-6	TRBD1	TGTGCCAGCAGCCTAATCCGGGACAGTGGGAATGAGCAGTTCTTC	CASSLIRDSGNEQFF
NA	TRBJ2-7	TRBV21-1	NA	TGTGCCAGCAGCAAAGTTGCCAGGGTCTACGAGCAGTACTTC	CASSKVARVYEQYF
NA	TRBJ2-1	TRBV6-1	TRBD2	TGTGCCAGCAGTTGGACTAGCGGGGACCAGCAGTTCTTC	CASSWTSGDQQFF
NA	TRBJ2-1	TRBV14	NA	TGTGCCAGCAGCCTCAGGGTGTCCTACAATGAGCAGTTCTTC	CASSLRVSYNEQFF
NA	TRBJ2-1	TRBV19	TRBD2	TGTGCCAGTAGTTTAGCGGGAAGCAATGAGCAGTTCTTC	CASSLAGSNEQFF
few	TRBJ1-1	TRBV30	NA	TGTGCCTGGAGCGGTGGGCCCAACACTGAAGCTTTCTTT	CAWSGGPNTEAFF
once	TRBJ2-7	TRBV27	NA	TGTGCCAGCAGTTTTTTGGCTAGATGGTACGAGCAGTACTTC	CASSFLARWYEQYF